These T cell receptor beta chains were read from a single sample in a study of T cell changes during pregnancy in multiple sclerosis. Clones were read by immunoSEQ multiplex PCR, and TCRdb kept only the in-frame ones, dropping some. The sample records approximately 65,000 clones, under 95% being singletons. Sequenced here: peripheral blood, sampled in the third trimester of pregnancy. These receptors came from a female donor in good health, enrolled as a control in a pregnancy study. Each CDR3 is given with its conserved first and last residue. The D gene is left open where the match is weak. Some rows have no size entry. The others give once, few or many, or a class for an expanded clone.

CDR3 length,D gene,clone size,V gene,J gene,CDR3 protein,CDR3 DNA
15,NA,NA,TRBV4-3,TRBJ2-1,CASSQGPGSYNEQFF,TGCGCCAGCAGCCAAGGACCAGGCTCCTACAATGAGCAGTTCTTC
14,NA,NA,TRBV12-5,TRBJ1-4,CASGLGQRSEKLFF,TGTGCTAGTGGTTTAGGTCAAAGGAGTGAAAAACTGTTTTTT
14,TRBD2,NA,TRBV6-1,TRBJ2-3,CASTRGGAGDTQYF,TGTGCCAGCACCCGGGGGGGGGCCGGAGATACGCAGTATTTT
13,TRBD1,NA,TRBV6-5,TRBJ1-2,CASRQTGTDGYTF,TGTGCCAGCAGACAGACAGGGACTGATGGCTACACCTTC
14,NA,NA,TRBV18,TRBJ2-2,CASSPRTAGGELFF,TGTGCCAGCTCACCAAGGACTGCGGGCGGGGAGCTGTTTTTT
15,NA,NA,TRBV6-5,TRBJ1-1,CASAPRGTMNTEAFF,TGTGCCAGCGCCCCGCGGGGGACCATGAACACTGAAGCTTTCTTT
13,TRBD1,NA,TRBV7-9,TRBJ1-1,CASSLQGVGKAFF,TGTGCCAGCAGCTTACAGGGGGTGGGTAAGGCTTTCTTT
15,TRBD2,NA,TRBV5-8,TRBJ2-3,CASSLGLAGSDTQYF,TGTGCCAGCAGCTTGGGACTAGCGGGGAGTGATACGCAGTATTTT
16,TRBD2,few,TRBV5-1,TRBJ2-1,CASSPHSGGDQNEQFF,TGCGCCAGCAGCCCTCATAGCGGGGGGGATCAGAATGAGCAGTTCTTC
15,TRBD2,NA,TRBV4-1,TRBJ2-2,CASSSQRGGTGELFF,TGCGCCAGCAGCTCCCAGCGGGGGGGTACCGGGGAGCTGTTTTTT
17,NA,NA,TRBV27,TRBJ2-3,CASSLPVAGTSTDTQYF,TGTGCCAGCAGTTTACCTGTTGCGGGCACTAGCACAGATACGCAGTATTTT
16,NA,NA,TRBV7-9,TRBJ1-4,CASSLGSSATNEKLFF,TGTGCCAGCAGCTTGGGGAGCTCGGCAACTAATGAAAAACTGTTTTTT
12,NA,NA,TRBV2,TRBJ1-2,CASSVTYYGYTF,TGTGCCAGCAGCGTCACCTATTATGGCTACACCTTC
14,TRBD1,NA,TRBV7-9,TRBJ1-1,CASTAGGKNTEAFF,TGTGCCAGCACGGCAGGGGGAAAGAACACTGAAGCTTTCTTT
13,TRBD1,NA,TRBV28,TRBJ1-2,CASAPTGARGYTF,TGTGCCAGCGCCCCCACAGGGGCAAGGGGCTACACCTTC
12,NA,NA,TRBV19,TRBJ1-2,CASLRGTDGYTF,TGTGCCAGTCTGCGGGGGACGGATGGCTACACCTTC
14,TRBD2,NA,TRBV6-1,TRBJ2-3,CASLGLAVPDTQYF,TGTGCCAGCTTGGGACTAGCGGTCCCAGATACGCAGTATTTT